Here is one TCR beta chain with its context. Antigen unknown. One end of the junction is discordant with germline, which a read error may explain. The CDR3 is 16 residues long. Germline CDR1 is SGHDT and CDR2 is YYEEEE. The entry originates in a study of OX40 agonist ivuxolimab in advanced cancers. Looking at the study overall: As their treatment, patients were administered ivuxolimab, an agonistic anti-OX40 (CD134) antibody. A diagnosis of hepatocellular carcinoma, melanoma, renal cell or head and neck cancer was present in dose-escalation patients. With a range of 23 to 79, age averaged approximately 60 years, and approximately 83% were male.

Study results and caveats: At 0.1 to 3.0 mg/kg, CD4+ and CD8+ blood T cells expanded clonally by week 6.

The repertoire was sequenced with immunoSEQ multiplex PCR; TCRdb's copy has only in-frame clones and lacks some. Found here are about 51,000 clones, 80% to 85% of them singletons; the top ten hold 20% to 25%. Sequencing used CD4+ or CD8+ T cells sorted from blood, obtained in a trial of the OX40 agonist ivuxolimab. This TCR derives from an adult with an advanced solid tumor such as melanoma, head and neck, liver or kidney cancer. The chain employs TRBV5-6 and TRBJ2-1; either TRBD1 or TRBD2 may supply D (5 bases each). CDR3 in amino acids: CATSRSTGTILNEQFF. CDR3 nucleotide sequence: TGTGCCACCAGCCGGTCCACCGGGACGATCCTCAATGAGCAGTTCTTC.